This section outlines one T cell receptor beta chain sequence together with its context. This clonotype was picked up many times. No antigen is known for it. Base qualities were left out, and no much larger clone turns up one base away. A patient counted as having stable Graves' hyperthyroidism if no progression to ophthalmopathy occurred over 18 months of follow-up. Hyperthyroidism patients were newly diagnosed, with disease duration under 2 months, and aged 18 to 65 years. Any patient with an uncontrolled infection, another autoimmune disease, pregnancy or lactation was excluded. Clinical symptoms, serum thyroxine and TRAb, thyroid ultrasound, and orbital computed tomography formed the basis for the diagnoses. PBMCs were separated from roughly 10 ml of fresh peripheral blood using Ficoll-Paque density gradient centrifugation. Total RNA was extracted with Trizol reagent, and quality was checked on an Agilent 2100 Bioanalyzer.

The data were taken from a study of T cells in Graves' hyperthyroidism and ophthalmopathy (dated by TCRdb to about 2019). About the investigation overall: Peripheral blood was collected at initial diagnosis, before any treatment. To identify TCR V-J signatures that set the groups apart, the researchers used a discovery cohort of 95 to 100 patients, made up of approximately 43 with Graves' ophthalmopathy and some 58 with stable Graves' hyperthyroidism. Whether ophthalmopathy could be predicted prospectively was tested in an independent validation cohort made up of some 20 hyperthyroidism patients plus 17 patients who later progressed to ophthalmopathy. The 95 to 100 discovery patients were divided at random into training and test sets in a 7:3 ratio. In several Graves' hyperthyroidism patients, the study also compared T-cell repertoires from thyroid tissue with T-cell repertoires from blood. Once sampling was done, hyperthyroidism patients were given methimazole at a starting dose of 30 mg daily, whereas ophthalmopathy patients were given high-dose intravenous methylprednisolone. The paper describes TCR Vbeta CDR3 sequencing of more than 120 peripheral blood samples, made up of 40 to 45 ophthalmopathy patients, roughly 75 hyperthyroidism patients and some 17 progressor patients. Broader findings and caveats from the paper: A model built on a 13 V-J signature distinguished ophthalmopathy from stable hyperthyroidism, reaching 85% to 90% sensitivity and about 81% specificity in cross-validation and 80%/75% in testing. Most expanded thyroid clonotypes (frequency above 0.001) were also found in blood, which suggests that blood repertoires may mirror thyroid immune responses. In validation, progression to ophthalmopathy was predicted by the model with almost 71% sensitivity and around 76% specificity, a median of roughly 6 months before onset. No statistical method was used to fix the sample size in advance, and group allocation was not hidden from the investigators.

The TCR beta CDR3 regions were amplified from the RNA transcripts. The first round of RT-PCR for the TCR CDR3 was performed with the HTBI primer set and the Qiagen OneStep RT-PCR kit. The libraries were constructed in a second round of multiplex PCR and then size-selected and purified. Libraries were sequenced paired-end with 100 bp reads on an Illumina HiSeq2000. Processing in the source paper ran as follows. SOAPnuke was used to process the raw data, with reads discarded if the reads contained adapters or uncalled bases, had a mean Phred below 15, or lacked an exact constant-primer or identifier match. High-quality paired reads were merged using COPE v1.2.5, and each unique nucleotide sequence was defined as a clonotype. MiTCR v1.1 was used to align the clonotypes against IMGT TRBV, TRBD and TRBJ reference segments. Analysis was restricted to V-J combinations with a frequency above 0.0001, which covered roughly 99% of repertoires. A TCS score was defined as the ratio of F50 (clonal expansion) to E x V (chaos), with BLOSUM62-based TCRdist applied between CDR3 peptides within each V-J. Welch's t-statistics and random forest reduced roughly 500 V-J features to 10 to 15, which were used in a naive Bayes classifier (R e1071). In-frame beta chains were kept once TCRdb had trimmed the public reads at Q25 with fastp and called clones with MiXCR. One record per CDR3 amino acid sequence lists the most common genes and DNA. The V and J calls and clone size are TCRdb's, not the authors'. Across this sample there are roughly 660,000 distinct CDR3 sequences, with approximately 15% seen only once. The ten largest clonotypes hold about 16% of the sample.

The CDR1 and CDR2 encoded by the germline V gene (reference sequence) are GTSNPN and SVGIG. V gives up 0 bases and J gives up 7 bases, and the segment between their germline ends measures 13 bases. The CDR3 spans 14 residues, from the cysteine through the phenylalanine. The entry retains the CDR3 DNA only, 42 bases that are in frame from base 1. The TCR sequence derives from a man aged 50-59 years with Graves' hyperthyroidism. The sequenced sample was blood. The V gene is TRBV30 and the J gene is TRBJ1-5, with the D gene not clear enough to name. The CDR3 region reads CAWSVLGHGQPQHF. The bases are TGTGCCTGGAGTGTACTAGGGCACGGGCAGCCCCAGCATTTT.